This TCR beta chain was sequenced for a study of post-analysis software for immune sequencing data. Study-wide findings and caveats: Included in a set of roughly five TRBV segments more frequent in patients than controls were TRBV5-6, TRBV5-1 and TRBV20-1.

Per germline, CDR1 LGHDT and CDR2 YNNKEL (reference sequence). The CDR3 runs 14 residues. Trimming stripped 5 bases from V and 0 bases from J, with 10 bases between. Unique molecular identifiers tagged the TCR beta cDNA libraries. TCRdb passed the PCR reads through MiXCR, listing each CDR3 protein once. The table records roughly 570,000 distinct CDR3 sequences, around a third of them present only once. In this sample, this clonotype turned up a few times. The antigen is not known. Sequencing used blood. This clonotype was sampled from a girl aged 2-17 years with multiple sclerosis. This chain connects TRBV3-1 to TRBJ2-5; D may be TRBD1 (6 bases). CDR3 amino acids: CASSVRGYQETQYF. In DNA, the CDR3 is TGTGCCAGCAGCGTGAGGGGGTACCAAGAGACCCAGTACTTC.